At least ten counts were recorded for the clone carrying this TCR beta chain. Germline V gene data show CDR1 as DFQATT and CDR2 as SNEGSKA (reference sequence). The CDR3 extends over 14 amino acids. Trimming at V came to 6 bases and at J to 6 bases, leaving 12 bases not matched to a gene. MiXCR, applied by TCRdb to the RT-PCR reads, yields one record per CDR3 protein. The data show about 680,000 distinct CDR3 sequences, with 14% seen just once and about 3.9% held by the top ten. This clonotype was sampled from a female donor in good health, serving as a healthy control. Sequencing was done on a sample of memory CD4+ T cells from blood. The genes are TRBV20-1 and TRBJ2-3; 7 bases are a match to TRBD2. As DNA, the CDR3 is TGCAGTGCCCGGCCGGGGACTACCTTGGATACGCAGTATTTT. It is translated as CSARPGTTLDTQYF.